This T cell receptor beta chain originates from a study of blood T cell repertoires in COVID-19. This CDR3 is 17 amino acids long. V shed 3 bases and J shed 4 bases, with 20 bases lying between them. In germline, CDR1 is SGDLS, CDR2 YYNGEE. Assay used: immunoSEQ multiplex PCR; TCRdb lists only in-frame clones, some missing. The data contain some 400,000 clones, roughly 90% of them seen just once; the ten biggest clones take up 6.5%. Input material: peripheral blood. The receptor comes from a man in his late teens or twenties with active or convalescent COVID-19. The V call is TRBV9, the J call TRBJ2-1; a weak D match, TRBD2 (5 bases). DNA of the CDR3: TGTGCCAGCAGCGACCCTTCCCGGGTAGCGACGTACAATGAGCAGTTCTTC. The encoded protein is CASSDPSRVATYNEQFF.